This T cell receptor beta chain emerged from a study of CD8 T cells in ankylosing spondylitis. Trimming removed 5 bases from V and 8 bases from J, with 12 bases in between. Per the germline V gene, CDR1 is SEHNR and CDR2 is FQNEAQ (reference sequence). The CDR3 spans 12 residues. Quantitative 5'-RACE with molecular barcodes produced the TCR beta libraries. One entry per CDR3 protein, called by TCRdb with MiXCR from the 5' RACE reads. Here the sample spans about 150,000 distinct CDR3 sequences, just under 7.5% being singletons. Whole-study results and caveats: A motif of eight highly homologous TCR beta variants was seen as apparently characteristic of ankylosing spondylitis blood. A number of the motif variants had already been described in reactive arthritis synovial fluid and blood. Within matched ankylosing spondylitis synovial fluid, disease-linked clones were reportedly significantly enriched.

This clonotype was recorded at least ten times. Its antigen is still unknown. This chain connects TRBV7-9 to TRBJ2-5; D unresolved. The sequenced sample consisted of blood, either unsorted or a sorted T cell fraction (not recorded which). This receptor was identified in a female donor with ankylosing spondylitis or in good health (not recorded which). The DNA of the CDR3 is TGTGCCAGCAGCCCAAGTGGGGATACCCAGTACTTC. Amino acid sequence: CASSPSGDTQYF.